The 30 T cell receptor beta chains below come from one sample, sequenced in a study of blood T cell repertoires in COVID-19 (TCRdb year 2020). To prepare the library, the immunoSEQ multiplex PCR assay was applied. What TCRdb holds here is the immuneACCESS table cut down to in-frame rearrangements. Part of the clones is not present; checked against another copy, under half of the missing clones reflect an unresolved V gene, and the others are unexplained. The sample contains some 140,000 clones, around three quarters of them found a single time. The ten biggest clones cover around 1.7% of the sample. Input material: peripheral blood. The receptors shown here come from a man older than 75 with acute or convalescent COVID-19.

This rearrangement joins TRBV7-2 to TRBJ1-2; D call uncertain. Trimming took 2 bases from V and 4 from J, leaving 17 bases between them. Germline CDR1 is SGHTA and CDR2 is FQGNSA. The CDR3 covers 16 residues. The CDR3 spells CASSLSGTKSGYGYTF. Written as DNA, the CDR3 is TGTGCCAGCAGCTTATCCGGCACAAAGAGCGGCTATGGCTACACCTTC.

A few counts support this clone. The chain links TRBV15 to TRBJ2-7, with D uncertain. V was cut by 0 bases and J by 0 bases, with 6 bases left in between. The CDR3 is 14 amino acids. Germline V gene sequence: CDR1 LNHNV, CDR2 YYDKDF (reference sequence). CDR3 DNA sequence: TGTGCCACCAGCAGAGATCCAGGCTCCTACGAGCAGTACTTC. It codes for CATSRDPGSYEQYF.

The chain employs TRBV6-1 and TRBJ1-2; tentative D call: TRBD1 (5 bases). CDR3 length: 17 residues. V was pared by 2 bases and J by 2 bases, with 18 bases between. CDR1 is MNHNS, CDR2 SASEGT, per germline. DNA of the CDR3: TGTGCCAGCAGTGAAACGGTGGTTGGGGCACGAAACTATGGCTACACCTTC. As protein: CASSETVVGARNYGYTF.

The chain joins TRBV4-1 to TRBJ2-3; 11 nucleotides agree with TRBD2. CDR3 length: 16 residues. Trimming removed 4 bases from V and 5 bases from J; junction bases left unmatched: 8. The germline V gene encodes CDR1 MGHRA and CDR2 YSYEKL. This chain's CDR3 is CASSPQLGLAGDTQYF. Written as DNA, the CDR3 is TGCGCCAGCAGCCCCCAGTTAGGACTAGCGGGAGATACGCAGTATTTT.

This clone was seen only once. The gene calls are TRBV27 and TRBJ2-3; 7 nucleotides line up with TRBD1. V gave up 5 bases and J gave up 4 bases; unmatched junction bases: 9. The CDR3 spans 15 residues. The V gene's germline CDR1 is MNHEY and CDR2 SMNVEV (reference sequence). In DNA, the CDR3 is TGTGCCAGCAGTCTACGACAGGGTAGATCAGATACGCAGTATTTT. It specifies CASSLRQGRSDTQYF.

The chain recombines TRBV19 with TRBJ1-5; 7 nucleotides match TRBD1. Germline assignment: CDR1 LNHDA and CDR2 SQIVND (reference sequence). CDR3 length: 16 amino acids. V gave up 4 bases and J gave up 0 bases; unmatched junction bases: 6. CDR3 protein: CASSSRGGYSNQPQHF. CDR3 coding DNA: TGTGCCAGTAGTAGCCGAGGGGGCTATAGCAATCAGCCCCAGCATTTT.

J is TRBJ1-2 and V is TRBV19, with TRBD1 matching over 7 bases. This CDR3 spans 16 amino acids. CDR1 LNHDA and CDR2 SQIVND come from the germline V gene (reference sequence). V trimming: 7 bases; J trimming: 4 bases; junction bases outside the gene matches: 15. The CDR3, as DNA: TGTGCCAGTAAGAGCCTAGACAGGGAATTGTTCTATGGCTACACCTTC. Translated, it gives CASKSLDRELFYGYTF.

The chain combines TRBV6-5 with TRBJ1-5; D unresolved. The CDR3 consists of 15 residues. Between the trimmed V and J ends, which lost 11 bases and 4 bases, there was a span of 21 bases. CDR1 is MNHEY, CDR2 SVGAGI, per germline. The CDR3 bases are TGTGCCTGCGACACTGAAGGATTCCGAAATCAGCCCCAGCATTTT. Amino acids: CACDTEGFRNQPQHF.

V usage is TRBV19 and J usage is TRBJ1-1; TRBD1 is a possible D gene (6 bases). V lost 5 bases to trimming and J lost 2 bases, with 15 bases between them. Germline V gives CDR1 LNHDA, CDR2 SQIVND (reference sequence). The CDR3 length is 15 residues. The DNA for the CDR3 is TGTGCCAGTAGTGTACACCCGACAGGCAACACTGAAGCTTTCTTT. Translation: CASSVHPTGNTEAFF. The full variable domain, its missing parts supplied by reference TRBV19 and TRBJ1-1, is DGGITQSPKYLFRKEGQNVTLSCEQNLNHDAMYWYRQDPGQGLRLIYYSQIVNDFQKGDIAEGYSVSREKKESFPLTVTSAQKNPTAFYLCASSVHPTGNTEAFFGQGTRLTVV.

The V and J genes are TRBV14 and TRBJ1-4; possibly TRBD1 for D (6 bases). The CDR3 runs to 16 residues. Trimming removed 4 bases at V and 8 bases at J, with 20 bases between. From germline, CDR1 is SGHDN and CDR2 FVKESK. CDR3 nucleotides: TGTGCCAGCAGCCCACGGTCGAGGGGGATGAGGGAAAAACTGTTTTTT. Its protein product is CASSPRSRGMREKLFF.

This clone was detected only once. The gene calls are TRBV13 and TRBJ2-3; 9 nucleotides align to TRBD1. J gave up 5 bases and V 8 bases, and 5 bases lay outside the gene matches. Germline CDR1 PRHDT, CDR2 FYEKMQ (reference sequence). This CDR3 is built from 13 residues. CDR3 residues: CASGTGPRDTQYF. CDR3 coding DNA: TGTGCCAGCGGGACAGGGCCGAGAGATACGCAGTATTTT.

CDR3 in amino acids: CASSLGSGGPYNEQFF. In nucleotides, the CDR3 is TGTGCCAGCAGCTTGGGGTCAGGGGGGCCCTACAATGAGCAGTTCTTC. The V call is TRBV11-3, the J call TRBJ2-1; tentative D call: TRBD1 (7 bases). Between the trimmed V and J ends, which lost 3 bases and 2 bases, there was a span of 14 bases. CDR1 SGHNT and CDR2 YENEEA come from the germline V gene. CDR3 length: 16 amino acids. Full variable domain (rest looked up from reference TRBV11-3 and TRBJ2-1): EAGVVQSPRYKIIEKKQPVAFWCNPISGHNTLYWYLQNLGQGPELLIRYENEEAVDDSQLPKDRFSAERLKGVDSTLKIQPAELGDSAVYLCASSLGSGGPYNEQFFGPGTRLTVL.

The chain has TRBV5-1 and TRBJ2-3, with D tentatively TRBD1 (6 bases). Germline values: CDR1 SGHRS, CDR2 YFSETQ. V shed 4 bases and J shed 2 bases, with 11 bases lying between them. The CDR3 runs to 14 residues. The CDR3 is CASSPQGPTDTQYF. CDR3 coding DNA: TGCGCCAGCAGCCCACAGGGTCCCACAGATACGCAGTATTTT. The variable domain in full, with the rest retrieved from reference TRBV5-1 and TRBJ2-3, is KAGVTQTPRYLIKTRGQQVTLSCSPISGHRSVSWYQQTPGQGLQFLFEYFSETQRNKGNFPGRFSGRQFSNSRSEMNVSTLELGDSALYLCASSPQGPTDTQYFGPGTRLTVL.

This sequence joins TRBV2 and TRBJ1-6; D unclear. With 7 bases removed from V and 0 bases from J, the gap between germline ends came to 13 bases. Germline V gene sequence: CDR1 SNHLY, CDR2 FYNNEI. The length of the CDR3 is 16 residues. In nucleotides, the CDR3 is TGTGCCAGCAAGGACTCAGGCAGCTCCTATAATTCACCCCTCCACTTT. Amino acids: CASKDSGSSYNSPLHF.

This chain uses TRBV18 with TRBJ1-5, with 9 nucleotides matching TRBD1. Germline V gene data show CDR1 as KGHSH and CDR2 as LQKENI. CDR3 length: 15 residues. V trimming: 5 bases; J trimming: 3 bases; junction bases outside the gene matches: 5. The CDR3 is CASSSGTGNNQPQHF. CDR3 sequence (DNA): TGTGCCAGCTCATCCGGGACAGGGAACAATCAGCCCCAGCATTTT.

This clone was recorded at least ten times. The chain carries TRBV12-3 or TRBV12-4 and TRBJ1-2; D unresolved. The ends were cut back, 3 bases at V and 8 bases at J, with 13 bases in the middle. The CDR3 loop spans 13 amino acids. CDR3 in DNA: TGTGCCAGCAGTTTCAACCGTTTGAGAGGCTACACCTTC. Amino acids: CASSFNRLRGYTF.

This chain uses TRBV2 with TRBJ2-7; D remains unclear. This CDR3 comprises 15 residues. In germline, CDR1 is SNHLY, CDR2 FYNNEI. V lost 4 bases to trimming and J lost 0 bases, with 13 bases between them. CDR3 in DNA: TGTGCCAGCAGTGGCATCGCCTTAGACTCCTACGAGCAGTACTTC. It specifies CASSGIALDSYEQYF.

J is TRBJ1-5 and V is TRBV7-2, with D unclear. Trimming took off 1 base at V and 4 bases at J, with 14 bases between the two ends. Germline CDR1 SGHTA, CDR2 FQGNSA. This CDR3 contains 16 residues. DNA for the CDR3: TGTGCCAGCAGCTTAGGGTCTTTTCGGGGTAATCAGCCCCAGCATTTT. This translates into CASSLGSFRGNQPQHF.

The chain links TRBV11-2 to TRBJ1-3; 8 bases line up with TRBD1. J was trimmed by 4 bases and V by 2 bases; bases with no gene match: 7. Germline lookup yields CDR1 SGHAT and CDR2 FQNNGV. The CDR3 spans 16 residues. CDR3 sequence (DNA): TGTGCCAGCAGCTTACCCCAGGGGGCCGGGGGAAACACCATATATTTT. Its protein product is CASSLPQGAGGNTIYF.

J is TRBJ1-2 and V is TRBV19, with TRBD1 matching 7 bases. The germline V gene encodes CDR1 LNHDA and CDR2 SQIVND (reference sequence). The CDR3 is 13 amino acids. With 5 bases clipped from V and 4 bases from J, the junction kept 4 bases outside the gene matches. This chain's CDR3 is CASSPDRAYGYTF. As DNA, the CDR3 is TGTGCCAGTAGTCCAGACAGGGCCTATGGCTACACCTTC.

The gene calls are TRBV6-5 and TRBJ2-5, with D maybe TRBD2 (5 bases). V was trimmed by 6 bases and J by 5 bases, leaving 13 bases between them. The CDR3 spans 13 residues. CDR1 and CDR2 from the germline V gene are MNHEY and SVGAGI. CDR3 sequence reads: CASSLDYWETQYF. CDR3 bases: TGTGCCAGCAGCCTAGACTATTGGGAGACCCAGTACTTC.

V usage is TRBV30 and J usage is TRBJ1-1, with D tentatively TRBD1 (6 bases). The CDR3 consists of 14 residues. V lost 5 bases, J lost 3 bases, and 16 bases lay in between. Per germline, CDR1 GTSNPN and CDR2 SVGIG (reference sequence). CDR3 coding DNA: TGTGCCTGGGGCCATACAGGGTACGACACTGAAGCTTTCTTT. Residues: CAWGHTGYDTEAFF.

The CDR3 loop is CAQGDTSGETQYF. The CDR3 coding sequence is TGTGCCCAGGGAGACACCTCGGGAGAGACCCAGTACTTC. The chain joins TRBV30 to TRBJ2-5; tentatively, D is TRBD1 or TRBD2 (5 bases each). Trimming pared 8 bases from V and 4 bases from J, leaving 17 bases between. From germline, CDR1 is GTSNPN and CDR2 SVGIG (reference sequence). This CDR3 is built from 13 residues.

This chain uses TRBV25-1 with TRBJ1-2, with 10 bases matching TRBD1. Trimming cost V 3 bases and J 8 bases; bases outside gene matches: 9. The CDR3 is 15 amino acids. Germline CDR1 MGHDK, CDR2 SYGVNS. The CDR3 loop is CASSDPRQGAGGYTF. The CDR3 DNA reads TGTGCCAGCAGTGATCCACGACAGGGGGCAGGGGGCTACACCTTC.

The chain recombines TRBV19 with TRBJ2-2; tentatively, D is TRBD2 (6 bases). The length of the CDR3 is 21 residues. V dropped 2 bases and J dropped 1 base, with 26 bases sitting between them. CDR1 and CDR2 (germline): LNHDA, SQIVND (reference sequence). In DNA, the CDR3 is TGTGCCAGTAGTATAAGAGGTGGGAGGAGCGCCCCTCCAGGGAACACCGGGGAGCTGTTTTTT. Translating gives CASSIRGGRSAPPGNTGELFF.

The rearrangement uses TRBV5-1 and TRBJ1-1; 9 nucleotides agree with TRBD1. V was pared by 3 bases and J by 5 bases, with 11 bases of the junction left unmatched. The CDR3 covers 16 residues. Germline V gene sequence: CDR1 SGHRS, CDR2 YFSETQ. Written as DNA, the CDR3 is TGCGCCAGCAGCTGGGGGGACGGGACAGGGAGAACTGAAGCTTTCTTT. As protein: CASSWGDGTGRTEAFF.

The chain is built from TRBV7-6 and TRBJ2-3; 13 bases match TRBD2. This CDR3 comprises 16 residues. V shed 5 bases and J 4 bases; nucleotides not matched to a gene: 6. Per germline, CDR1 SGHVS and CDR2 FNYEAQ. This CDR3 reads CASSRELAGGSDTQYF. The CDR3 DNA reads as TGTGCCAGCAGCAGAGAACTAGCGGGGGGGTCAGATACGCAGTATTTT.

This chain joins TRBV7-2 and TRBJ1-2; TRBD1 matches at 7 bases. J lost 7 bases, V lost 5 bases, and 13 bases had no gene match. The CDR3 contains 15 residues. Germline loops: CDR1 SGHTA, CDR2 FQGNSA. CDR3 nucleotide sequence: TGTGCCAGCAGCGGCGGGGCAGGGGGTTCGATTGGCTACACCTTC. Protein product: CASSGGAGGSIGYTF.

This clone was counted between two and nine times. The V gene is TRBV28, the J gene TRBJ2-5; a weak D match, TRBD1 (5 bases). This CDR3 has 15 amino acids. With 6 bases removed from V and 3 bases from J, the gap between germline ends came to 17 bases. From germline, CDR1 is MDHEN and CDR2 SYDVKM. CDR3 DNA sequence: TGTGCCAGCAGCTTCACCAGGGTCTCCAAAGAGACCCAGTACTTC. Its protein is CASSFTRVSKETQYF.

The chain carries TRBV25-1 and TRBJ1-3, with 7 positions matching TRBD1. The length of the CDR3 is 14 residues. Germline CDR1 and CDR2: MGHDK and SYGVNS. Trimming took 5 bases from V and 0 from J; bases not matched to a gene: 1. Written as DNA, the CDR3 is TGTGCCAGCAGTCGACAGGGCTCTGGAAACACCATATATTTT. This codes for CASSRQGSGNTIYF.